This record covers a single T cell receptor (beta chain). What it binds is not known. Mouse gene names apply. Read sequence stops 1 residue before the CDR3 end, and the germline J gene provides the missing end. These data originate in a study of tissue T cells after allogeneic stem cell transplantation. This CDR3 contains 14 residues. The germline V gene has CDR1 MNHDT and CDR2 YYDKIL. The V gene end was trimmed by 2 bases and the J gene end by 6 bases; junction bases not matched to a gene: 5. Broader study findings: Limitations included a small, clinically heterogeneous cohort and limited sampling depth.

Clones were read by immunoSEQ multiplex PCR, and TCRdb kept only the in-frame ones, dropping some. Here the sample spans roughly 20,000 clones, 69% being singletons. This clonotype was sampled from a female BALB/c mouse in good health. MHC haplotype: H2-d. V usage is TRBV17 and J usage is TRBJ2-7, with 9 bases matching TRBD2. Sequencing used blood. The CDR3 here is CASSRKLGGGEQYF. CDR3 DNA, as far as it was read: TGTGCTAGCAGTAGAAAACTGGGGGGCGGTGAACAGTAC.